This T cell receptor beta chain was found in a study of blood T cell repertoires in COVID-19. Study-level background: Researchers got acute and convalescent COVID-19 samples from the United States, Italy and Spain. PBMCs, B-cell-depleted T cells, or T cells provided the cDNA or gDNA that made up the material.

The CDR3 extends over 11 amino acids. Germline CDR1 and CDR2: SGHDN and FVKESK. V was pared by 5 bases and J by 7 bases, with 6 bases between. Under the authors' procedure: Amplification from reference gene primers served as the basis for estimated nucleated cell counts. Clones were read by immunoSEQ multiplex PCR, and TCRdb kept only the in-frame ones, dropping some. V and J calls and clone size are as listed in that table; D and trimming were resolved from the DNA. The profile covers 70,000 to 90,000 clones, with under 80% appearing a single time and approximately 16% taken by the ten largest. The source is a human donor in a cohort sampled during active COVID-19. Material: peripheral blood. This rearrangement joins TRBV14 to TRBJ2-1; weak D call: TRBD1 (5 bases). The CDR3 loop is CASSRGNEQFF. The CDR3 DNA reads TGTGCCAGCAGCAGGGGTAATGAGCAGTTCTTC.